This T cell receptor beta chain was identified during a study of blood T cells in healthy people across ages (dated by TCRdb to the mid-2010s). Looking at the study overall: Template switching captured roughly one uniquely barcoded TCR beta cDNA molecule per two T cells in model experiments. The donors were split into four age groups: young (average 16 years), middle-aged (39), aged (about 62) and long-lived (approximately 80). Using the same blood draw, the study looked at two additional independent replicas of 1 million unique cDNA reads for two donors, one aged 18 to 30 and the other aged 80 or older. To avoid experimental bias, donors of different ages were spread randomly across the sequencing lanes. Age-related changes in TCR beta repertoire diversity were measured in the study by deep sequencing normalized with unique cDNA molecular identifiers.

Library prep was done by 5' RACE. The instrument given in TCRdb is Illumina HiSeq 2500. The second PCR ran for roughly 7 to 11 cycles and used a J-beta primer mix along with a sample-barcoded 5' primer. A template-switch 5' adaptor carrying 12 random nucleotides introduced a unique molecular identifier onto each TCR beta cDNA molecule. Each sample yielded at least 2.5 million CDR3-containing paired-end reads. First-strand cDNA was synthesized from all RNA with the Mint cDNA synthesis kit, primed by a TRBC-specific oligonucleotide. Following uracil-DNA glycosylase treatment, a first 18-cycle PCR with universal primers M1SS and BC2_uni_R was performed on all cDNA. Under the source paper's analysis protocol: For normalization, 1 million high-quality reads were randomly selected from each sample, with every read carrying a distinct molecular identifier. Reads sharing molecular identifiers were discarded rather than binned into consensus sequences. MiTCR, set to a Q25 quality threshold and the strictest error-elimination algorithm, was used for CDR3 identification, clonotype clustering and error correction. A nonparametric unseen species model using Euler transformation provided a lower-bound estimate of total TCR beta diversity. TCRdb reprocessed the public reads (quality trimming at Q25 with fastp, clone calling with MiXCR) and kept in-frame beta chains. Every entry covers one CDR3 protein and lists the most common genes and DNA from its rows. These V and J calls are TCRdb output, not the study's own analysis. Here the sample has hundreds of thousands of distinct CDR3 sequences; under 25% occur a single time. The top ten clonotypes cover under 4% of the sample.

This clonotype has a count of ten or more. There is no known antigen for this receptor. No much larger clonotype is one base removed from it; base qualities were not supplied. Broad study findings and their caveats: The percentage of naive T cells measured by flow cytometry correlated strongly with observed TCR beta diversity. The CMV infection status of donors was not known, potentially confounding age-related changes in expanded clonotypes. Compared with the aged group, the long-lived group had more naive CD4+ T cells, fewer expanded clones and increased TCR diversity, suggesting age selection. Conclusive comparison of naive and antigen-experienced compartments was prevented by the profiling of bulk unsorted PBMCs. Observed TCR beta diversity per million T cells fell roughly linearly with age, and a significant reduction was already apparent by age approximately 40. Total diversity estimates from one million sequenced T cells were considered lower bounds and underestimates.

The donors were some 39 Caucasian individuals from Russia, aged roughly 6 to 100 years, who were systemically healthy. Each donor gave roughly 11 milliliters of peripheral blood, drawn into EDTA-treated Vacutainer tubes. PBMCs were isolated by Ficoll-Paque density-gradient centrifugation, with at least 6.5 million obtained per sample. Total RNA, at least 6 micrograms per sample, was extracted from PBMCs with Trizol reagent. The percentages of naive CD45RAhigh/CD27high T cells were determined by flow cytometry on a PBMC aliquot from every donor. Sequencing input: blood. This receptor was identified in a man aged 70-80 years in good health.

DNA sequence: TGCGCCAGCAGCTTGGTACAGGGCGGAGAGCAGTACTTC. The encoded protein is CASSLVQGGEQYF. Recombination joined TRBV5-1 with TRBJ2-7; the D gene is perhaps TRBD1, from 6 matching bases. The CDR1 and CDR2 encoded by the germline V gene are SGHRS and YFSETQ. V and J are truncated by 0 bases and 7 bases respectively, leaving an intervening sequence of 11 bases. The CDR3 spans 13 residues, from the cysteine through the phenylalanine. The only DNA kept is the CDR3, 39 bases in frame from the first base.